The rows below give T cell receptor beta chains drawn from one sample of a study of shared clonotypes between healthy human individuals. Clones were read by immunoSEQ multiplex PCR, and TCRdb kept only the in-frame ones, dropping some. The sample lists about 380,000 clones, roughly 96% seen once, with about 0.32% in the top ten. Sequencing was carried out using memory CD8+ T cells sorted from blood. These receptors were collected from a young man in good health. Each CDR3 is given with its conserved first and last residue. A D gene is named only where the DNA matches it firmly. Clone size is given for some rows only: seen once, a few or many times, or a class if the clone is expanded.

j_call | clone_size | d_call | v_call | cdr3_nt | cdr3_aa
TRBJ2-7 | . | TRBD2 | TRBV2 | TGTGCCAGCAGTCTGACTAGCGGGACCTACGAGCAGTACTTC | CASSLTSGTYEQYF
TRBJ2-1 | . | . | TRBV19 | TGTGCCAGTAGTATAACTAGCCTCAATGAGCAGTTCTTC | CASSITSLNEQFF
TRBJ2-5 | . | TRBD2 | TRBV9 | TGTGCCAGCAGCCCGGGACTAGCGGGAGTTGGTGAGACCCAGTACTTC | CASSPGLAGVGETQYF
TRBJ2-5 | . | TRBD1 | TRBV6-9 | TGTGCCAGCAGACAGGGGGCGGAGACCCAGTACTTC | CASRQGAETQYF
TRBJ2-7 | . | . | TRBV5-1 | TGCGCCAGCAGCTTGGTAACCTACGAGCAGTACTTC | CASSLVTYEQYF
TRBJ2-1 | . | TRBD2 | TRBV19 | TGTGCCAGTAGTATAGATCGAGCGGGAGGGGGGAATGAGCAGTTCTTC | CASSIDRAGGGNEQFF
TRBJ1-2 | . | . | TRBV5-4 | TGTGCCAGCTCTGGGGGGGGGCTTTACTATGGCTACACCTTC | CASSGGGLYYGYTF
TRBJ1-1 | few | . | TRBV7-9 | TGTGCCAGCAGCTTAGCGCTCATTTACACTGAAGCTTTCTTT | CASSLALIYTEAFF
TRBJ2-2 | . | . | TRBV6-1 | TGTGCCAGCAGTGAGAGCCGGGGTACCGGGGAGCTGTTTTTT | CASSESRGTGELFF
TRBJ2-3 | once | . | TRBV7-8 | TGTGCCAGCAGCCAGGTCCCAGATACGCAGTATTTT | CASSQVPDTQYF
TRBJ1-2 | . | TRBD1 | TRBV11-2 | TGTGCCAGCAGCCCCGGGACAGGGACCTATGGCTACACCTTC | CASSPGTGTYGYTF
TRBJ2-3 | . | . | TRBV10-3 | TGTGCCGCCGCCAGACAGACGGATACGCAGTATTTT | CAAARQTDTQYF
TRBJ2-2 | . | . | TRBV5-1 | TGCGCCAGCAGCCGGACAGCCGGGGAGCTGTTTTTT | CASSRTAGELFF
TRBJ2-7 | . | TRBD1 | TRBV2 | TGTGCCAGCAGAGATTGGACAGGATCATCCTACGAGCAGTACTTC | CASRDWTGSSYEQYF
TRBJ1-1 | . | TRBD1 | TRBV28 | TGTGCCAGCAGTTTGGACAGGGGTGAAGCTTTCTTT | CASSLDRGEAFF
TRBJ1-1 | . | TRBD1 | TRBV5-6 | TGTGCCAGCAGCCTTACACCTAACAGGGGGAACACTGAAGCTTTCTTT | CASSLTPNRGNTEAFF
TRBJ2-3 | . | . | TRBV30 | TGTGCCTGGGGGCTTAGCACAGATACGCAGTATTTT | CAWGLSTDTQYF
TRBJ2-7 | once | TRBD1 | TRBV5-6 | TGTGCCAGCAGCGCCGGGACAGTGAGAGGCGAGCAGTACTTC | CASSAGTVRGEQYF
TRBJ2-7 | . | TRBD1 | TRBV4-2 | TGTGCCAGCAGCCATACCGGGACAGAGTACGAGCAGTACTTC | CASSHTGTEYEQYF
TRBJ2-3 | . | . | TRBV28 | TGTGCCAGCAGTATACAGGGTGGTAAAGATACGCAGTATTTT | CASSIQGGKDTQYF
TRBJ2-5 | . | TRBD1 | TRBV4-1 | TGCGCCAGCAGCCAAGAAATGGACAGGGGGCAAGGAGAGACCCAGTACTTC | CASSQEMDRGQGETQYF
TRBJ2-3 | . | . | TRBV7-3 | TGTGCCAGCAGCTTGGAGGCCAAAACAGATACGCAGTATTTT | CASSLEAKTDTQYF
TRBJ2-1 | . | TRBD2 | TRBV19 | TGTGCCAGTAGTATAGGAGCGGGAGTCATTGAGCAGTTCTTC | CASSIGAGVIEQFF
TRBJ2-3 | . | . | TRBV2 | TGTGCCAGCAGGCCGGATGTCACAGATACGCAGTATTTT | CASRPDVTDTQYF
TRBJ2-5 | . | . | TRBV30 | TGTGCCTGGATCCACGGAGAGACCCAGTACTTC | CAWIHGETQYF
TRBJ2-2 | . | TRBD1 | TRBV6-1 | TGTGCCAGCAGTGACAGGGGGCGCAACACCGGGGAGCTGTTTTTT | CASSDRGRNTGELFF
TRBJ2-3 | . | TRBD1 | TRBV10-3 | TGTGCCACCGAGACAGGGACCACAGATACGCAGTATTTT | CATETGTTDTQYF
TRBJ2-5 | . | TRBD2 | TRBV11-3 | TGTGCCAGCAGCCAGGGACTAGCGGTCTCAGAGACCCAGTACTTC | CASSQGLAVSETQYF
TRBJ1-3 | . | . | TRBV19 | TGTGCCAGTAGTATAGACAGCTCTGGAAACACCATATATTTT | CASSIDSSGNTIYF
TRBJ2-1 | . | . | TRBV4-1 | TGCGCCAGCAGCCATCCGGTGAGGGGGACGGATGCCTACAATGAGCAGTTCTTC | CASSHPVRGTDAYNEQFF
TRBJ2-7 | . | . | TRBV28 | TGTGCCAGCAGTTTGGCCAGCCACTACGAGCAGTACTTC | CASSLASHYEQYF
TRBJ2-7 | . | TRBD2 | TRBV28 | TGTGCCAGCAGACAGGGAACTAGCGGGAGCGAGCAGTACTTC | CASRQGTSGSEQYF
TRBJ2-7 | . | . | TRBV5-8 | TGTGCCAGCAGCTTGCGGATAGGGTCGGACGGGCTCTACGAGCAGTACTTC | CASSLRIGSDGLYEQYF
TRBJ2-7 | once | . | TRBV28 | TGTGCCAGCAGCAATACTTACGAGCAGTACTTC | CASSNTYEQYF
TRBJ2-2 | . | . | TRBV5-6 | TGTGCCAGCAGCTATCCCGGGGCCGGGGAGCTGTTTTTT | CASSYPGAGELFF
TRBJ2-7 | . | . | TRBV7-9 | TGTGCCAGCAGCCTCGGCGTGGGGTACGAGCAGTACTTC | CASSLGVGYEQYF
TRBJ2-7 | . | . | TRBV25-1 | TGTGCCAGCCCGACCTACGAGCAGTACTTC | CASPTYEQYF